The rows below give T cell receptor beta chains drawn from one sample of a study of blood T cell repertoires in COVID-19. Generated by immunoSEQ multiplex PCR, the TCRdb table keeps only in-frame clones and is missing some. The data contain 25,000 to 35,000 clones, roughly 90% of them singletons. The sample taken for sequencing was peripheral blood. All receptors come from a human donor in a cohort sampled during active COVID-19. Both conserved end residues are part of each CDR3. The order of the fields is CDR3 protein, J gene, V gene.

cdr3_aa: CASSLSGADSPYGYTF
j_call: TRBJ1-2
v_call: TRBV7-8

cdr3_aa: CASSYSGQGGQPQHF
j_call: TRBJ1-5
v_call: TRBV6-6

cdr3_aa: CASRPLERTDTQYF
j_call: TRBJ2-3
v_call: TRBV7-9

cdr3_aa: CASSAAGTGGGYTQYF
j_call: TRBJ2-3
v_call: TRBV19

cdr3_aa: CASSRTSGGTQYF
j_call: TRBJ2-3
v_call: TRBV7-2

cdr3_aa: CASSVNPGQGNDEQYF
j_call: TRBJ2-7
v_call: TRBV9

cdr3_aa: CASSPVSAENTEAFF
j_call: TRBJ1-1
v_call: TRBV18

cdr3_aa: CASSQLPDGASGGAGNIQYF
j_call: TRBJ2-4
v_call: TRBV4-2

cdr3_aa: CASSSQSQGGGNQPQHF
j_call: TRBJ1-5
v_call: TRBV7-2

cdr3_aa: CASSPSYEQYF
j_call: TRBJ2-7
v_call: TRBV2

cdr3_aa: CASSLLAGGYEQYF
j_call: TRBJ2-7
v_call: TRBV5-8

cdr3_aa: CASSPGTGRQETQYF
j_call: TRBJ2-5
v_call: TRBV18

cdr3_aa: CATSDLGEDTQYF
j_call: TRBJ2-3
v_call: TRBV24-1

cdr3_aa: CASRGVRNTEAFF
j_call: TRBJ1-1
v_call: TRBV25-1